The following is a T cell receptor (beta chain) sequence with its context. This sample was taken from a study of blood T cell repertoires in COVID-19. Study background: Sample material is recorded as cDNA or gDNA derived from T cells, B-cell-depleted T cells, or PBMCs.

Participants spanned ages about 18 to 100 years and resided in 20 to 30 US areas. Participants reported their clinical history, and cohort assignment relied on those reports. Cohort 3 donors were reported recovered after two negative PCRs, clearance, or symptom resolution. The CDR3 sequence is 14 residues long. V was trimmed by 5 bases and J by 3 bases, leaving 14 bases between them. Germline V gene lookup returns CDR1 SGHVS and CDR2 FQNEAQ. The assay was immunoSEQ multiplex PCR, and TCRdb's table has in-frame clones only and misses some. The sample has more than 150,000 clones; approximately 90% are singletons.

What was sequenced was PBMCs or T cells enriched from blood (not recorded which). The chain joins TRBV7-8 to TRBJ2-7; D call uncertain. The clonotype comes from a woman aged 30 to 39 who had recovered from COVID-19. The CDR3 DNA sequence: TGTGCCAGCAGCCACGATAGAGCCTACTACGAGCAGTACTTC. It encodes CASSHDRAYYEQYF.